This T cell receptor (beta chain) originates from a study of T cells in localized non-small cell lung cancer. The CDR3 has 11 amino acids. V lost 6 bases, J lost 2 bases, and 5 bases lay in between. As concerns this clone: What it binds is not known.

Points from the study as a whole: T cell clonality was highest in uninvolved adjacent lung, above tumor. A single tumor region was sequenced, leaving heterogeneity possible. Appearing in adjacent lung were a median roughly 59 of the top 100 tumor clones. Higher adjacent-lung clonality was associated with shorter survival.

The method was immunoSEQ multiplex PCR; TCRdb's version includes in-frame clones alone and lacks a portion of them. The table records some 82,000 clones, over 70% of them present only once. The clonotype originates from a man aged 40 to 70 with stage II squamous cell lung carcinoma. Sequenced here: PBMCs, sampled before any cancer treatment. The chain joins TRBV7-1 to TRBJ2-7; D not resolved. TRBV7-1 is an ORF; its function is uncertain. The CDR3 loop reads CASRGPYEQYF. The CDR3 DNA is TGTGCCAGCAGAGGACCCTACGAGCAGTACTTC.